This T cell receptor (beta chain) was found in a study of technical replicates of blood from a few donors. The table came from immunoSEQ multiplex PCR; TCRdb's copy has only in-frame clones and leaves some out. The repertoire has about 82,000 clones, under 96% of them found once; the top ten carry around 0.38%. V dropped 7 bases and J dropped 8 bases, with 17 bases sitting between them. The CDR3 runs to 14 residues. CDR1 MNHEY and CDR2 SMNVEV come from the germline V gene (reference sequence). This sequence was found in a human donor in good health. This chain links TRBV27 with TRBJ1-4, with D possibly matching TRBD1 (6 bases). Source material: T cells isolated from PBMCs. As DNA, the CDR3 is TGTGCCAGCACCAAAACAGGGACGGGGGAAAAACTGTTTTTT. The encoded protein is CASTKTGTGEKLFF.